What follows are 14 T cell receptor beta chains derived from one specimen sequenced in a study of blood T cell repertoires in COVID-19. TCRdb's table, derived via immunoSEQ multiplex PCR, lists solely in-frame clones and lacks some. The repertoire holds more than 35,000 clones, more than 65% seen once, with 23% in the top ten. Sample: peripheral blood. All receptors derive from a man between 65 and 80 years old with acute or convalescent COVID-19.

V usage is TRBV29-1 and J usage is TRBJ2-5; D gene ambiguous. In germline, CDR1 is SQVTM, CDR2 ANQGSEA. The CDR3 runs 14 residues. V shed 0 bases and J shed 2 bases, with 10 bases lying between them. The CDR3 loop is CSVEESNSQETQYF. The CDR3, as DNA: TGCAGCGTTGAAGAAAGTAACAGTCAAGAGACCCAGTACTTC.

The genes are TRBV9 and TRBJ2-1, with 12 bases identical to TRBD2. J lost 6 bases, V lost 0 bases, and 7 bases had no gene match. Per germline, CDR1 SGDLS and CDR2 YYNGEE. The CDR3 covers 17 residues. CDR3: CASSVGASGRALNEQFF. CDR3 nucleotides: TGTGCCAGCAGCGTAGGGGCTAGCGGGAGGGCCCTCAATGAGCAGTTCTTC.

The chain has TRBV19 and TRBJ2-7; 9 positions match TRBD2. The germline V gene has CDR1 LNHDA and CDR2 SQIVND (reference sequence). Germline trimming cut 2 bases from V and 4 bases from J; bases unmatched to any gene: 3. This CDR3 has 14 residues. The DNA of the CDR3 is TGTGCCAGTAGTATAAGTAGCGGGAGTTACGAGCAGTACTTC. Protein: CASSISSGSYEQYF.

This sequence joins TRBV6-2 or TRBV6-3 and TRBJ2-3, with 8 bases aligning to TRBD1. Germline trimming cut 2 bases from V and 6 bases from J; bases unmatched to any gene: 7. Per germline, CDR1 MNHEY and CDR2 SVGEGT. The CDR3 extends over 15 amino acids. As DNA, the CDR3 is TGTGCCAGCAGTTACCCCTGGACAGGGTTTGATACGCAGTATTTT. Its protein product is CASSYPWTGFDTQYF.

This clone was seen more than once but under ten times. V is TRBV12-3 or TRBV12-4 and J is TRBJ2-1; D is ambiguous. CDR3 length: 11 residues. Trimming cost V 3 bases and J 6 bases, with 3 bases left between them. CDR3 sequence (DNA): TGTGCCAGCAGTTTCGTCAATGAGCAGTTCTTC. Translated: CASSFVNEQFF.

The rearrangement joins TRBV29-1 to TRBJ2-7; maybe TRBD2 (5 bases). CDR1 and CDR2 from the germline V gene are SQVTM and ANQGSEA. The V end lost 1 base, the J end lost 5 bases, and 12 bases lay between the germline ends. The CDR3 spans 13 residues. The chain's CDR3 is CSVEVSRRNEQYF. CDR3 nucleotides: TGCAGCGTTGAAGTGTCCAGGAGGAACGAGCAGTACTTC.

The chain joins TRBV7-6 to TRBJ2-5, with D tentatively TRBD2 (6 bases). Trimming cost V 3 bases and J 5 bases, with 16 bases left between them. This CDR3 contains 15 residues. Looked up from germline, CDR1 is SGHVS and CDR2 is FNYEAQ. The CDR3 nucleotides are TGTGCCAGCAGCTTCGGAGGGCCGGGATCGGAGACCCAGTACTTC. Translating it yields CASSFGGPGSETQYF. Combining the CDR3 with reference TRBV7-6 and TRBJ2-5 gives the whole variable domain GAGVSQSPRYKVTKRGQDVALRCDPISGHVSLYWYRQALGQGPEFLTYFNYEAQQDKSGLPNDRFSAERPEGSISTLTIQRTEQRDSAMYRCASSFGGPGSETQYFGPGTRLLVL.

The V call is TRBV20-1, the J call TRBJ2-3; D is perhaps TRBD1 (7 bases). V gave up 3 bases and J gave up 3 bases, with 40 bases separating them. The V gene's germline CDR1 is DFQATT and CDR2 SNEGSKA (reference sequence). The CDR3 runs to 23 residues. CDR3 sequence (DNA): TGCAGTGCTAGTTCGTACAGGAGGGGGCGCGCCCTAAAACCTCAAGAAAAAACAGATACGCAGTATTTT. Encoded protein: CSASSYRRGRALKPQEKTDTQYF.

In its sample, this clone was seen a few times. Other DNA sequences within the sample encode an identical CDR3. The chain combines TRBV19 with TRBJ1-1; D might be TRBD1 (6 bases). The CDR3 sequence is 13 residues long. Per the germline V gene, CDR1 is LNHDA and CDR2 is SQIVND (reference sequence). V was pared by 5 bases and J by 1 base, with 8 bases between. In DNA form, the CDR3 reads TGTGCCAGTAGTCAGGGGAGGAACACTGAAGCTTTCTTT. It yields the protein CASSQGRNTEAFF.

The chain joins TRBV6-4 to TRBJ2-1; D remains unclear. Per the germline V gene, CDR1 is MRHNA and CDR2 is SNTAGT. The V and J ends lost 0 bases and 7 bases respectively, with 7 bases between them. The CDR3 is 13 amino acids. CDR3 nucleotide sequence: TGTGCCAGCAGTGACTCAACAGCTAATGAGCAGTTCTTC. This codes for CASSDSTANEQFF.

This chain uses TRBV28 with TRBJ1-5, with 10 bases matching TRBD1. V dropped 5 bases and J dropped 11; count of bases not matched to a gene: 9. Germline-derived CDR1 and CDR2 are MDHEN and SYDVKM. There are 14 residues in the CDR3. The CDR3 sequence: CASSGGQGFTAQHF. The CDR3 DNA follows: TGTGCCAGCAGTGGGGGACAGGGGTTCACGGCCCAGCATTTT.

This clone has more than one count but fewer than ten. The V and J genes are TRBV5-5 and TRBJ1-1, with 8 bases aligning to TRBD1. There are 15 residues in the CDR3. The germline V gene encodes CDR1 SGHKS and CDR2 YYEKEE (reference sequence). V gave up 2 bases and J gave up 1 base; unmatched junction bases: 4. The DNA of the CDR3 is TGTGCCAGCAGCTTAACCGGGACAGGGAACACTGAAGCTTTCTTT. It specifies CASSLTGTGNTEAFF.

This chain links TRBV11-3 with TRBJ2-1; 7 bases match TRBD2. CDR1 and CDR2 from the germline V gene are SGHNT and YENEEA. This CDR3 is 13 amino acids long. The J segment lost 9 bases and the V segment lost 5 bases, leaving 7 bases of the junction unmatched. The CDR3 here is CASSPGTMREQFF. The CDR3 DNA sequence: TGTGCCAGCAGCCCAGGGACTATGCGTGAGCAGTTCTTC. Based on the CDR3 plus reference TRBV11-3 and TRBJ2-1, the full variable domain is EAGVVQSPRYKIIEKKQPVAFWCNPISGHNTLYWYLQNLGQGPELLIRYENEEAVDDSQLPKDRFSAERLKGVDSTLKIQPAELGDSAVYLCASSPGTMREQFFGPGTRLTVL.

This chain joins TRBV4-3 and TRBJ2-5; 15 bases line up with TRBD2. This CDR3 comprises 16 residues. Germline assignment: CDR1 LGHNA and CDR2 YSLEER. V lost 4 bases and J lost 2; bases outside the gene matches: 2. CDR3 residues: CASSPGLAGGQETQYF. CDR3 bases: TGCGCCAGCAGCCCGGGACTAGCGGGAGGTCAAGAGACCCAGTACTTC.